Following are 31 T cell receptor beta chains from one sample sequenced in a study of CD8+CD57+ T cells in acquired aplastic anemia. Individuals selected for sequencing had exhibited CD8+CD57+ cell expansion on flow cytometry. Template material for TCR beta VDJ and CDR3 profiling consisted of genomic DNA. MiXCR was run by TCRdb on the reads, yielding one entry per CDR3 protein. Of 450,000 to 550,000 distinct CDR3 sequences in the sample, more than 25% were seen once. The sequenced sample consisted of sorted CD4+, CD8+, or CD8+CD57+ T cells (not recorded which) from PBMCs. These receptors came from a human donor with aplastic anemia.

This clonotype was picked up a small number of times. The chain recombines TRBV20-1 with TRBJ2-3; 13 bases map to TRBD2. Germline V lookup: CDR1 DFQATT, CDR2 SNEGSKA (reference sequence). V dropped 6 bases and J dropped 0; count of bases not matched to a gene: 9. This CDR3 spans 17 amino acids. The CDR3 protein is CSADALAGGFSTDTQYF. CDR3 nucleotide sequence: TGCAGTGCAGATGCACTAGCGGGAGGGTTTAGCACAGATACGCAGTATTTT.

CDR3 sequence reads: CASSLATGGFYGYTF. In nucleotides, the CDR3 is TGTGCCAGCAGTCTTGCGACAGGGGGCTTTTATGGCTACACCTTC. V usage is TRBV25-1 and J usage is TRBJ1-2, with 10 bases that match TRBD1. Germline CDR1 and CDR2: MGHDK and SYGVNS. The CDR3 is 15 amino acids. The ends lost 5 bases at V and 5 bases at J; junction bases unmatched: 8.

This clonotype has a handful of counts. J is TRBJ2-5 and V is TRBV7-9, with unresolved D. V was clipped by 8 bases and J by 3 bases, with 13 bases between them. CDR1 and CDR2 (germline): SEHNR, FQNEAQ (reference sequence). CDR3 length: 13 residues. The CDR3 bases are TGTGCCAGCGCCAGCGTCAGAGAAGAGACCCAGTACTTC. This translates into CASASVREETQYF.

This clonotype showed up just a few times. The CDR3 nucleotides are TGTGCCAGCAGTTTCACTAGCGGGATAGGTACGCAGTATTTT. It is translated as CASSFTSGIGTQYF. The J gene is TRBJ2-3, the V gene TRBV27, with TRBD2 matching over 10 bases. CDR1 and CDR2 from the germline V gene are MNHEY and SMNVEV (reference sequence). The CDR3 is 14 residues long. J was trimmed by 8 bases and V by 3 bases; bases with no gene match: 5.

Of note for this clonotype: A much larger clone differs from this one at a single base, so this may be a read error. The chain employs TRBV7-2 and TRBJ2-7; D is possibly TRBD1 (5 bases). Trimming left V 8 bases short and J 2 bases short, with 13 bases between. CDR1 and CDR2 from the germline V gene are SGHTA and FQGNSA. CDR3 size: 13 residues. As DNA, the CDR3 is TGTGCCAGCCAGGAATCCAGGGCCTACGAGCAGTACTTC. Amino acid sequence: CASQESRAYEQYF.

The chain carries TRBV20-1 and TRBJ1-2; D possibly corresponds to TRBD1 (6 bases). Trimming left V 6 bases short and J 3 bases short, with 17 bases between. The germline V gene encodes CDR1 DFQATT and CDR2 SNEGSKA (reference sequence). The CDR3 sequence is 14 residues long. CDR3 DNA: TGCAGTGCCTGTTGTGGGGGACACGACTATGGCTACACCTTC. Protein: CSACCGGHDYGYTF.

V usage is TRBV20-1 and J usage is TRBJ2-2; TRBD1 agrees at 7 bases. J lost 5 bases, V lost 6 bases, and 6 bases had no gene match. In germline, CDR1 is DFQATT, CDR2 SNEGSKA (reference sequence). The CDR3 runs 13 residues. This chain's CDR3 is CSANRGGTGELFF. The CDR3 nucleotides are TGCAGTGCAAACAGGGGTGGTACCGGGGAGCTGTTTTTT.

The chain has TRBV6-1 and TRBJ1-2; no reliable D call. Germline V CDR1 and CDR2: MNHNS, SASEGT. The CDR3 is 16 amino acids. V lost 4 bases and J 0 bases, leaving 15 bases between the germline ends. The CDR3 reads CASSGPEAGPNYGYTF. In DNA, the CDR3 is TGTGCCAGCAGTGGACCAGAGGCAGGACCTAACTATGGCTACACCTTC.

This clonotype was picked up a small number of times. The chain combines TRBV6-5 with TRBJ2-2, with TRBD1 matching 9 bases. This CDR3 has 16 amino acids. After removal of 5 bases from V and 3 bases from J, the junction contained 7 bases not matched to a gene. Germline V gene sequence: CDR1 MNHEY, CDR2 SVGAGI. CDR3 amino acids: CASSPSGQGDTGELFF. CDR3 DNA sequence: TGTGCCAGCAGTCCCTCGGGACAGGGAGACACCGGGGAGCTGTTTTTT.

This clonotype appeared many times. V and J are TRBV29-1 and TRBJ1-2; 8 nucleotides align to TRBD1. This CDR3 spans 15 amino acids. Germline lookup yields CDR1 SQVTM and CDR2 ANQGSEA. The ends lost 6 bases at V and 8 bases at J; junction bases unmatched: 17. The CDR3 protein is CSVLDRGGLFGGYTF. CDR3 sequence (DNA): TGCAGCGTATTAGACAGGGGAGGACTTTTTGGAGGCTACACCTTC.

This clonotype was seen repeatedly, ten times or more. The J gene is TRBJ2-7, the V gene TRBV20-1; D not resolved. The V gene lost 1 base and the J gene lost 5 bases, with 21 bases spanning the gap. The CDR3 runs to 16 residues. In germline, CDR1 is DFQATT, CDR2 SNEGSKA (reference sequence). CDR3 nucleotides: TGCAGTGCTAGAGCCGTGAAACGGCCCATCGGCAACGAGCAGTACTTC. The encoded protein is CSARAVKRPIGNEQYF.

This clonotype was seen more than once but under ten times. Here the CDR3 omits its conserved ending phenylalanine or tryptophan, so a read error is the likely source. The limits of the CDR3 on the DNA are not certain, so only TCRdb's listed CDR3 is given. This chain uses TRBV12-3 or TRBV12-4 with TRBJ1-2. The CDR3 length equals 11 residues, ends included. This CDR3 is CASHRELTVSL.

Ten or more counts support this clonotype. V usage is TRBV2 and J usage is TRBJ1-5, with 9 positions matching TRBD1. Germline lookup yields CDR1 SNHLY and CDR2 FYNNEI. Germline trimming cut 6 bases from V and 4 bases from J; bases unmatched to any gene: 7. The CDR3 spans 15 residues. The chain's CDR3 is CASRAGTGSNQPQHF. The CDR3 nucleotides read TGTGCCAGCAGGGCCGGGACAGGGTCAAATCAGCCCCAGCATTTT.

This clonotype has a handful of counts. This rearrangement joins TRBV6-1 to TRBJ1-3; 7 positions agree with TRBD1. Trimming removed 5 bases from V and 0 bases from J; junction bases left unmatched: 7. CDR1 MNHNS and CDR2 SASEGT come from the germline V gene. The CDR3 length is 16 residues. The CDR3 DNA sequence: TGTGCCAGCAGTCGAAGGGGACAGCTCTCTGGAAACACCATATATTTT. Its protein is CASSRRGQLSGNTIYF.

The chain couples TRBV20-1 to TRBJ2-3; D is tentatively TRBD1 or TRBD2 (5 bases each). Germline CDR1 DFQATT, CDR2 SNEGSKA (reference sequence). The CDR3 has 13 residues. Trimming left V 3 bases short and J 2 bases short, with 9 bases between. CDR3 loop: CSASLGTTDTQYF. The DNA of the CDR3 is TGCAGTGCTAGCTTGGGGACCACAGATACGCAGTATTTT.

The V gene is TRBV7-2, the J gene TRBJ1-4; TRBD1 agrees at 7 bases. The CDR3 totals 16 residues. V was clipped by 5 bases and J by 0 bases; unmatched bases: 6. Germline V gene lookup returns CDR1 SGHTA and CDR2 FQGNSA. CDR3 nucleotide sequence: TGTGCCAGCAGCCCAGGGGGGCGTGCAACTAATGAAAAACTGTTTTTT. Its translation is CASSPGGRATNEKLFF.

The chain is built from TRBV20-1 and TRBJ2-1; the D gene is possibly TRBD2 (6 bases). The CDR3 loop spans 13 amino acids. Germline V gene sequence: CDR1 DFQATT, CDR2 SNEGSKA (reference sequence). V shed 3 bases and J shed 5 bases, with 11 bases lying between them. The DNA for the CDR3 is TGCAGTGCTAGCTTTAGGACTAACAATGAGCAGTTCTTC. Its translation is CSASFRTNNEQFF.

This clonotype showed up many times. The CDR3 bases are TGTGCCAGCAGCGCAAGGACAGGGGATAACTATGGCTACACCTTC. Encoded protein: CASSARTGDNYGYTF. This chain connects TRBV7-2 to TRBJ1-2; 9 nucleotides match TRBD1. The junction had 5 bases not matched to a gene; V was cut back by 5 bases and J by 1 base. The CDR3 is 15 residues long. The germline gives CDR1 SGHTA, CDR2 FQGNSA. The full variable domain, completed using reference TRBV7-2 and TRBJ1-2, is GAGVSQSPSNKVTEKGKDVELRCDPISGHTALYWYRQSLGQGLEFLIYFQGNSAPDKSGLPSDRFSAERTGGSVSTLTIQRTQQEDSAVYLCASSARTGDNYGYTFGSGTRLTVV.

The sample holds a few counts of this clonotype. The chain joins TRBV10-2 to TRBJ2-7; 11 positions match TRBD2. V lost 7 bases, J lost 6 bases, and 8 bases stayed unmatched. The CDR3 is 14 amino acids. CDR1 and CDR2 from the germline V gene are WSHSY and SAAADI. CDR3 protein: CASKASGRTAEQYF. The CDR3 bases are TGCGCCAGCAAGGCTAGCGGGAGGACGGCCGAGCAGTACTTC.

This clonotype is a singleton in its sample. The DNA for the CDR3 is TGTGCCATCAGCTGGGACACTCTCACTGAAGCTTTCTTT. Its protein product is CAISWDTLTEAFF. The rearrangement joins TRBV10-3 to TRBJ1-1, with D perhaps TRBD1 (6 bases). The germline V gene has CDR1 ENHRY and CDR2 SYGVKD. The germline V and J ends were trimmed by 6 bases and 4 bases, with 12 bases remaining between them. CDR3 length: 13 amino acids.

This clonotype was found a few times. The CDR3 sequence: CSARRRGAANTEAFF. Here the CDR3 DNA reads TGCAGTGCTAGAAGGAGGGGGGCAGCTAACACTGAAGCTTTCTTT. This chain joins TRBV20-1 and TRBJ1-1; D possibly corresponds to TRBD1 (6 bases). Germline CDR1 is DFQATT and CDR2 is SNEGSKA (reference sequence). The CDR3 is made up of 15 amino acids. Trimming left V 2 bases short and J 2 bases short, with 15 bases between.

The chain uses TRBV29-1 and TRBJ2-5; TRBD2 matches at 7 bases. V lost 6 bases and J lost 5; bases outside the gene matches: 9. Per the germline V gene, CDR1 is SQVTM and CDR2 is ANQGSEA. This CDR3 contains 13 residues. The CDR3 loop is CSVEAGLEETQYF. DNA for the CDR3: TGCAGCGTGGAGGCAGGACTAGAGGAGACCCAGTACTTC.

Ten or more counts support this clonotype. The chain is built from TRBV24-1 and TRBJ2-7; D not resolved. Trimming stripped 5 bases from V and 5 bases from J, with 6 bases between. CDR1 is KGHDR, CDR2 SFDVKD, per germline. CDR3 size: 11 residues. The CDR3: CATSAADEQYF. In DNA, the CDR3 is TGTGCCACCAGTGCGGCAGACGAGCAGTACTTC.

This clonotype has a count of ten or more. The chain recombines TRBV7-2 with TRBJ1-1, with TRBD1 matching over 8 bases. In germline, CDR1 is SGHTA, CDR2 FQGNSA. This CDR3 region has 13 residues. With 5 bases clipped from V and 6 bases from J, the junction kept 5 bases outside the gene matches. This CDR3 reads CASSQQGAAEAFF. The CDR3 DNA follows: TGTGCCAGCAGCCAGCAGGGGGCCGCTGAAGCTTTCTTT.

The sample holds a few counts of this clonotype. V and J are TRBV6-4 and TRBJ1-2; TRBD1 agrees at 8 bases. V shed 6 bases, J shed 8 bases, and the junction held 5 bases outside the gene matches. CDR1 and CDR2 (germline): MRHNA, SNTAGT. CDR3 length equals 12 residues. The CDR3 loop reads CASRNTGGGYTF. The CDR3 coding sequence is TGTGCCAGCAGGAATACAGGGGGGGGCTACACCTTC.

In this sample, this clonotype turned up a few times. The chain is built from TRBV20-1 and TRBJ2-1, with D uncertain. The CDR3 runs 10 residues. V lost 5 bases and J lost 7, with 6 bases in between. CDR1 is DFQATT, CDR2 SNEGSKA, per germline (reference sequence). In DNA form, the CDR3 reads TGCAGTGCTCTAAGGAATGAGCAGTTCTTC. It translates to CSALRNEQFF.

This clonotype was counted at least ten times. This chain uses TRBV7-8 with TRBJ1-5, with D maybe TRBD1 (6 bases). The V and J ends lost 5 bases and 4 bases respectively, with 15 bases between them. Germline V CDR1 and CDR2: SGHVS, FQNEAQ. The CDR3 runs 15 residues. In nucleotides, the CDR3 is TGTGCCAGCAGCCGCCGGGACAAGTCAAATCAGCCCCAGCATTTT. Protein sequence: CASSRRDKSNQPQHF.

The rearrangement joins TRBV6-5 to TRBJ1-4; the D is unclear. Germline loops: CDR1 MNHEY, CDR2 SVGAGI. Trimming took 1 base from V and 5 from J, leaving 8 bases between them. The CDR3 contains 14 residues. DNA for the CDR3: TGTGCCAGCAGTTACTACAGCACGAATGAAAAACTGTTTTTT. Protein sequence: CASSYYSTNEKLFF.

The rearrangement uses TRBV7-9 and TRBJ1-1; 8 bases map to TRBD1. CDR3 length: 14 amino acids. CDR1 is SEHNR, CDR2 FQNEAQ, per germline (reference sequence). The J segment lost 5 bases and the V segment lost 3 bases, leaving 5 bases of the junction unmatched. Written as DNA, the CDR3 is TGTGCCAGCAGCTTGTGGACAGGGAGGACTGAAGCTTTCTTT. Protein sequence: CASSLWTGRTEAFF.

This clonotype was picked up many times. The genes are TRBV19 and TRBJ1-5; 8 bases agree with TRBD1. The V segment lost 3 bases and the J segment 3 bases; nucleotides outside the gene matches: 7. The CDR3 length is 16 residues. Germline V CDR1 and CDR2: LNHDA, SQIVND (reference sequence). CDR3 sequence: CASSISRDRYNQPQHF. The CDR3 region has the DNA TGTGCCAGTAGTATTAGCCGGGACAGGTACAATCAGCCCCAGCATTTT.

This clonotype has just a few counts. This chain joins TRBV9 and TRBJ2-5; D perhaps matches TRBD1 (6 bases). Germline CDR1 is SGDLS and CDR2 is YYNGEE. This CDR3 comprises 14 residues. Trimming took off 0 bases at V and 5 bases at J, with 11 bases between the two ends. Here the CDR3 DNA reads TGTGCCAGCAGCGTAGCAGGGGTAGTTGAGACCCAGTACTTC. This translates into CASSVAGVVETQYF.